This T cell receptor beta chain is from a study of T cells after yellow fever vaccination. In TCRdb, the 5' RACE reads were re-called with MiXCR into one record per CDR3 protein. The table has about 230,000 distinct CDR3 sequences, around 6.7% seen once. This clonotype has just a few counts. This TCR derives from a man aged 25 to 40 who received the YFV17D yellow fever vaccine. Specimen: CD4+ T cells sorted from PBMCs, collected on the day of the yellow fever booster vaccination.

The chain's CDR3 is CASSSSGRIETQYF. In DNA, the CDR3 is TGTGCCAGCAGCTCTAGCGGACGGATAGAGACCCAGTACTTC. The V call is TRBV7-9, the J call TRBJ2-5, with 7 bases matching TRBD2. The germline V gene encodes CDR1 SEHNR and CDR2 FQNEAQ (reference sequence). After removal of 4 bases from V and 4 bases from J, the junction contained 6 bases not matched to a gene. The CDR3 covers 14 residues.